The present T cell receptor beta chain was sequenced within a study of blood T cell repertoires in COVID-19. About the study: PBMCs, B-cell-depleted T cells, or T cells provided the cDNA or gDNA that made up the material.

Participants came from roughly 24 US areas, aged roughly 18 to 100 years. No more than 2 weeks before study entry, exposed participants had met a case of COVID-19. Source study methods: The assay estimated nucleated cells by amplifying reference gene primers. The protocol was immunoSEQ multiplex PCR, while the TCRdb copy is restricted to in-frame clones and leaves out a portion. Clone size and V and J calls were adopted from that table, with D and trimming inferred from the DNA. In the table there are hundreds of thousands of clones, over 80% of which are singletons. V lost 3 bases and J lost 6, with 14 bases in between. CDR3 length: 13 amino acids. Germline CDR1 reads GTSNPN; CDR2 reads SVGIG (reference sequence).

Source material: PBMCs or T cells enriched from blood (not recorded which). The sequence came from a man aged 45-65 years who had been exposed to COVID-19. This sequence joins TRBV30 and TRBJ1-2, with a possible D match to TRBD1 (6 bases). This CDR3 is CAWRYTGMHGYTF. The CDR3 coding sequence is TGTGCCTGGAGGTATACAGGGATGCATGGCTACACCTTC. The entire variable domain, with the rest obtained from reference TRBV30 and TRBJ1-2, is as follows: SQTIHQWPATLVQPVGSPLSLECTVEGTSNPNLYWYRQAAGRGLQLLFYSVGIGQISSEVPQNLSASRPQDRQFILSSKKLLLSDSGFYLCAWRYTGMHGYTFGSGTRLTVV.